This T cell receptor (beta chain) was found in a study of blood T cells in healthy people across ages. Across the whole study: Template-switching capture recovered about one barcoded beta molecule per two T cells. Study conclusions and caveats: Donor CMV infection status was unknown, possibly confounding age-related changes in expanded clonotypes. Long-lived and aged donors differed, with more naive CD4+ cells and higher diversity in the long-lived.

Worth noting for this clonotype: Its antigen is still unknown.

Alongside a J-beta primer mix, a sample-barcoded 5' primer served in a second PCR lasting about 7 to 11 cycles. In TCRdb, the 5' RACE reads were re-called with MiXCR into one record per CDR3 protein. The data contain 1,300,000 or so distinct CDR3 sequences, around 55% of them singletons. With 2 bases removed from V and 3 bases from J, the gap between germline ends came to 10 bases. This CDR3 region has 15 residues. The germline CDR1 and CDR2 sequences are SNHLY and FYNNEI. The authors extracted at least 5 micrograms of total RNA per sample. Sequencing was done on a sample of blood. This chain uses TRBV2 with TRBJ1-4, with D possibly TRBD1 on 6 matching bases. The clonotype originates from a man younger than 35 in good health. CDR3 in DNA: TGTGCCAGCAGTGAATTTGGGACACCTAATGAAAAACTGTTTTTT. It encodes CASSEFGTPNEKLFF. Drawing the rest from reference TRBV2 and TRBJ1-4, the complete variable domain is EPEVTQTPSHQVTQMGQEVILRCVPISNHLYFYWYRQILGQKVEFLVSFYNNEISEKSEIFDDQFSVERPDGSNFTLKIRSTKLEDSAMYFCASSEFGTPNEKLFFGSGTQLSVL.